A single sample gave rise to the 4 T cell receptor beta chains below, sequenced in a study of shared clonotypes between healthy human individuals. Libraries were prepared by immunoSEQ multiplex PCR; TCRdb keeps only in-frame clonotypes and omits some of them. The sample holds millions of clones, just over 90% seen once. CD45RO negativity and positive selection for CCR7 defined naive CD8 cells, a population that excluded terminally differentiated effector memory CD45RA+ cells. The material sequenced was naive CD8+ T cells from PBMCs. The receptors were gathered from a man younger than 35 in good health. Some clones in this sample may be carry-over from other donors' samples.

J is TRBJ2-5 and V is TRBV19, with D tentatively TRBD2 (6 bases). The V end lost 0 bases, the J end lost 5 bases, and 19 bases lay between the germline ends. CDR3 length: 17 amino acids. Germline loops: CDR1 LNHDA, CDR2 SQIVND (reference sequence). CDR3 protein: CASSIDPPGGRGETQYF. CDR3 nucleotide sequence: TGTGCCAGTAGTATAGACCCTCCAGGAGGGCGAGGGGAGACCCAGTACTTC.

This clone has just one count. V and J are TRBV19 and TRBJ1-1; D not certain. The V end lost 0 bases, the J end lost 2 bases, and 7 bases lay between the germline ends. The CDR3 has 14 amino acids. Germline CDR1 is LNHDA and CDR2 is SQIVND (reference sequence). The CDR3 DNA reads TGTGCCAGTAGTATAGATGGGATTAACACTGAAGCTTTCTTT. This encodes CASSIDGINTEAFF.

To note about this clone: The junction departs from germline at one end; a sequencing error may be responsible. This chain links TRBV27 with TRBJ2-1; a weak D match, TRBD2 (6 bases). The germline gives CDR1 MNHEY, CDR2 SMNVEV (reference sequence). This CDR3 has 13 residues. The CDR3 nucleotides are TGTGCCAGCAGCACCTCGAAGGGCTGGAGGGAGGTCTTC. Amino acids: CASSTSKGWREVF.

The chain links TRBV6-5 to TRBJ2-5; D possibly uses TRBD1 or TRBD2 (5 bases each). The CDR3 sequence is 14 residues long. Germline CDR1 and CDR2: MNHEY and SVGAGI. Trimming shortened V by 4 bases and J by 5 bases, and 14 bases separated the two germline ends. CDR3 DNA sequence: TGTGCCAGCAGTTCCGAGGGGCCGGTGGAGACCCAGTACTTC. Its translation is CASSSEGPVETQYF.